Below, 10 T cell receptor beta chains from the same sample are listed, as sequenced in a study of CD8 T cells in ankylosing spondylitis. One entry per CDR3 protein, called by TCRdb with MiXCR from the 5' RACE reads. Here the sample spans roughly 250,000 distinct CDR3 sequences, less than 10% being singletons. The sample comprised blood, either unsorted or a sorted T cell fraction (not recorded which). These receptors came from a male donor with ankylosing spondylitis or in good health (not recorded which).

This chain links TRBV11-2 with TRBJ2-7; no reliable D call. The CDR3 runs 14 residues. V dropped 2 bases and J dropped 6 bases, with 14 bases sitting between them. Germline CDR1 SGHAT, CDR2 FQNNGV. This CDR3 is CASSLNRWGLEQYF. CDR3 bases: TGTGCCAGCAGCTTAAATAGATGGGGTCTCGAGCAGTACTTC.

The sample holds many counts of this clonotype. The V call is TRBV20-1, the J call TRBJ2-7, with 12 bases that match TRBD1. V shed 2 bases and J 2 bases; nucleotides not matched to a gene: 10. The CDR3 is 17 amino acids. Germline assignment: CDR1 DFQATT and CDR2 SNEGSKA (reference sequence). CDR3 sequence: CSARWGQGARIPYEQYF. The CDR3 bases are TGCAGTGCTAGATGGGGACAGGGGGCGCGGATCCCCTACGAGCAGTACTTC.

The table lists this clonotype with many counts. The rearrangement uses TRBV5-1 and TRBJ1-2; no reliable D call. V gave up 4 bases and J gave up 2 bases, with 12 bases separating them. Germline values: CDR1 SGHRS, CDR2 YFSETQ. This CDR3 region has 14 residues. The CDR3 sequence: CASSKSGSNYGYTF. CDR3 coding DNA: TGCGCCAGCAGCAAATCCGGTTCAAACTATGGCTACACCTTC.

This clonotype was picked up many times. J is TRBJ2-7 and V is TRBV7-9; D is ambiguous. Deletions cut 0 bases from V and 3 bases from J, with 9 bases between. CDR3 size: 14 residues. Germline V gives CDR1 SEHNR, CDR2 FQNEAQ (reference sequence). Here the CDR3 DNA reads TGTGCCAGCAGCTTAGCGGACGGTGGCTACGAGCAGTACTTC. Amino acid sequence: CASSLADGGYEQYF.

This clonotype was detected ten times or more. The gene calls are TRBV30 and TRBJ1-3; possible D gene TRBD1, 6 bases. This CDR3 has 15 amino acids. Trimming removed 0 bases at V and 1 base at J, with 10 bases between. Germline V gene data show CDR1 as GTSNPN and CDR2 as SVGIG (reference sequence). DNA for the CDR3: TGTGCCTGGAGTGTATCCAGGGGATCTGGAAACACCATATATTTT. Its translation is CAWSVSRGSGNTIYF. The complete variable domain, with remaining parts taken from reference TRBV30 and TRBJ1-3, reads SQTIHQWPATLVQPVGSPLSLECTVEGTSNPNLYWYRQAAGRGLQLLFYSVGIGQISSEVPQNLSASRPQDRQFILSSKKLLLSDSGFYLCAWSVSRGSGNTIYFGEGSWLTVV.

The table lists this clonotype with many counts. This sequence joins TRBV20-1 and TRBJ1-5; D gene uncertain. The CDR3 is made up of 12 amino acids. CDR1 and CDR2 from the germline V gene are DFQATT and SNEGSKA (reference sequence). Deletions cut 1 base from V and 4 bases from J, with 5 bases between. CDR3 DNA: TGCAGTGCTAGAGGACCAAATCAGCCCCAGCATTTT. The encoded protein is CSARGPNQPQHF.

This clonotype was found many times. V and J are TRBV7-2 and TRBJ1-1, with a possible D match to TRBD1 (5 bases). The CDR3 loop spans 16 amino acids. Germline V gene sequence: CDR1 SGHTA, CDR2 FQGNSA. Trimming shortened V by 2 bases and J by 4 bases, and 17 bases separated the two germline ends. Written as DNA, the CDR3 is TGTGCCAGCAGCTTACGCGGGGCCAGGGCGAGCACTGAAGCTTTCTTT. Encoded protein: CASSLRGARASTEAFF.

In this sample, this clonotype turned up many times. V and J are TRBV18 and TRBJ1-6; D remains unclear. The CDR3 is made up of 13 amino acids. From germline, CDR1 is KGHSH and CDR2 LQKENI. Trimming cost V 1 base and J 8 bases, with 6 bases left between them. The CDR3 is CASSPQRDSPLHF. The CDR3 coding sequence is TGTGCCAGCTCACCACAGAGGGATTCACCCCTCCACTTT.

This clonotype appeared once. V is TRBV20-1 and J is TRBJ1-5; 8 bases match TRBD1. CDR1 and CDR2 from the germline V gene are DFQATT and SNEGSKA (reference sequence). This CDR3 spans 16 amino acids. Germline trimming cut 6 bases from V and 3 bases from J; bases unmatched to any gene: 13. CDR3 residues: CSARRPGTGFNQPQHF. Here the CDR3 DNA reads TGCAGTGCCAGACGTCCCGGGACAGGCTTCAATCAGCCCCAGCATTTT.

This clonotype was seen at least ten times. V gene TRBV20-1 combines with J gene TRBJ2-1; 8 bases fit TRBD1. The CDR3 totals 17 residues. V lost 0 bases and J lost 0; bases outside the gene matches: 7. Germline loops: CDR1 DFQATT, CDR2 SNEGSKA (reference sequence). The CDR3, as DNA: TGCAGTGCTAGAGAGACAGGGGTCCTTAGCTCCTACAATGAGCAGTTCTTC. It translates to CSARETGVLSSYNEQFF.